Given below is one T cell receptor beta chain in context. The age range of participants was 18 to 89 years, with residence in some 25 US areas. Membership in each cohort depended on participant-reported clinical history. CDR3 size: 16 residues. Per germline, CDR1 MNHEY and CDR2 SVGAGI. Trimming cost V 4 bases and J 5 bases; bases outside gene matches: 9. The sample belongs to a study of blood T cell repertoires in COVID-19. Study information: The samples span acute and convalescent COVID-19 from the United States, Italy and Spain. Nucleic acid was either cDNA or gDNA, and it came from T cells, B-cell-depleted T cells, or PBMCs.

Using immunoSEQ multiplex PCR, the repertoire was profiled, and TCRdb retains in-frame clones only, with some absent. The repertoire includes a few hundred thousand clones, approximately 83% of them detected once, and around 4.2% sits in the top ten. The sequenced sample was PBMCs or T cells enriched from blood (not recorded which). The sequence was collected from a woman in her 40s with acute COVID-19. V is TRBV6-5 and J is TRBJ2-5, with 11 bases identical to TRBD2. CDR3 sequence reads: CASSSLSSGGSETQYF. CDR3 coding DNA: TGTGCCAGCAGTTCCCTTTCTAGCGGGGGGAGCGAGACCCAGTACTTC.